The 32 T cell receptor beta chains presented below share a single source sample, sequenced in a study of T-cell reconstitution after alpha-beta-depleted transplantation in children. Unique molecular identifiers were used to barcode this TCRbeta library. A single record per CDR3 protein comes from TCRdb applying MiXCR to the PCR reads. The sample shows about 270,000 distinct CDR3 sequences, approximately 9.8% of them seen only once. Sequenced material: PBMCs from the stem cell graft donor, taken from the stem cell graft. The receptors originated from a human donor who donated a stem cell graft to a child with SCID.

The V call is TRBV5-1, the J call TRBJ1-1; no clear D. The V end was cut by 6 bases, the J end by 3 bases, with 12 bases between. The CDR3 totals 13 residues. Germline V gene lookup returns CDR1 SGHRS and CDR2 YFSETQ. The CDR3 nucleotides read TGCGCCAGCATGCCCCATGGCGACACTGAAGCTTTCTTT. Amino acids: CASMPHGDTEAFF.

This clonotype was observed a handful of times. The rearrangement joins TRBV7-6 to TRBJ2-2; TRBD1 might be the D (5 bases). Germline CDR1 and CDR2: SGHVS and FNYEAQ. V shed 1 base and J shed 7 bases, with 16 bases lying between them. This CDR3 contains 16 residues. CDR3 region: CASSLDPQGSNGELFF. In DNA, the CDR3 is TGTGCCAGCAGCTTAGATCCGCAGGGCAGTAACGGGGAGCTGTTTTTT.

This clonotype came up many times. This chain uses TRBV7-9 with TRBJ2-3; D remains unclear. This CDR3 has 14 amino acids. V was shortened by 5 bases and J by 2 bases, with 11 bases between the two germline ends. From germline, CDR1 is SEHNR and CDR2 FQNEAQ (reference sequence). This CDR3 is CASSVLRNTDTQYF. The CDR3 DNA follows: TGTGCCAGCAGCGTTCTTCGGAACACAGATACGCAGTATTTT. The variable domain in full, completed from reference TRBV7-9 and TRBJ2-3, reads DTGVSQNPRHKITKRGQNVTFRCDPISEHNRLYWYRQTLGQGPEFLTYFQNEAQLEKSRLLSDRFSAERPKGSFSTLEIQRTEQGDSAMYLCASSVLRNTDTQYFGPGTRLTVL.

This chain connects TRBV27 to TRBJ2-1, with 8 bases lining up with TRBD2. The V gene end was trimmed by 5 bases and the J gene end by 3 bases; junction bases not matched to a gene: 3. The CDR3 runs to 14 residues. Germline V gene sequence: CDR1 MNHEY, CDR2 SMNVEV (reference sequence). CDR3 loop: CASSLGLDYNEQFF. DNA of the CDR3: TGTGCCAGCAGTCTGGGACTAGACTACAATGAGCAGTTCTTC.

This clonotype occurred a few times. CDR3 sequence reads: CASSLSWNTGELFF. CDR3 DNA sequence: TGTGCCAGCAGTTTAAGTTGGAACACCGGGGAGCTGTTTTTT. The chain has TRBV28 and TRBJ2-2, with D unresolved. This CDR3 is 14 amino acids long. Germline assignment: CDR1 MDHEN and CDR2 SYDVKM. The V and J ends lost 2 bases and 1 base respectively, with 5 bases between them.

The rearrangement uses TRBV6-2 or TRBV6-3 and TRBJ2-1; 9 positions agree with TRBD1. V trimming: 1 base; J trimming: 1 base; junction bases outside the gene matches: 14. CDR1 is MNHEY and CDR2 is SVGEGT in the germline V gene. This CDR3 comprises 20 residues. The CDR3 region is CASSYFLAAAGTGSYNEQFF. The CDR3 DNA reads as TGTGCCAGCAGTTACTTCCTTGCCGCGGCTGGGACAGGGTCCTACAATGAGCAGTTCTTC.

V is TRBV3-1 and J is TRBJ2-7; D unresolved. This CDR3 has 13 amino acids. The germline V gene has CDR1 LGHDT and CDR2 YNNKEL (reference sequence). V lost 4 bases, J lost 2 bases, and 9 bases lay in between. As DNA, the CDR3 is TGTGCCAGCAGCCGAAGGATAACCTACGAGCAGTACTTC. Protein: CASSRRITYEQYF.

This clonotype showed up just a few times. The junction shows a germline mismatch at one end, possibly a read error. The CDR3, as DNA: TGTGCTAGCAGCTTACAGATTGGGGTAGCGGGGGTCCACAATGAGCAGTTCTTC. Its protein is CASSLQIGVAGVHNEQFF. The rearrangement links TRBV7-7 to TRBJ2-1, with TRBD2 matching over 9 bases. Germline V gives CDR1 SSHAT, CDR2 FNYEAQ (reference sequence). CDR3 size: 18 residues.

This chain links TRBV6-5 with TRBJ2-3; D perhaps matches TRBD2 (6 bases). The V end was cut by 0 bases, the J end by 1 base, with 14 bases between. Looked up from germline, CDR1 is MNHEY and CDR2 is SVGAGI. This CDR3 has 17 amino acids. For the CDR3, the DNA is TGTGCCAGCAGTTACTCGGGGCGGATAGCGGGCACAGATACGCAGTATTTT. Translation gives CASSYSGRIAGTDTQYF.

This clonotype was detected ten times or more. The rearrangement uses TRBV12-3 or TRBV12-4 and TRBJ1-1, with 9 positions matching TRBD1. V shed 6 bases and J 6 bases; nucleotides not matched to a gene: 5. CDR3 length: 13 amino acids. As DNA, the CDR3 is TGTGCCAGCAGAAGGACAGGGGATTCTGAAGCTTTCTTT. Amino acids: CASRRTGDSEAFF.

This clonotype was counted between two and nine times. V is TRBV20-1 and J is TRBJ2-6; D is undetermined. The CDR3 is made up of 13 amino acids. The germline V and J ends were trimmed by 6 bases and 9 bases, with 15 bases remaining between them. Germline V gene lookup returns CDR1 DFQATT and CDR2 SNEGSKA (reference sequence). CDR3 nucleotide sequence: TGCAGTGCCGATCGAGGTGTAGACAACGTCCTGACTTTC. Its translation is CSADRGVDNVLTF.

This clonotype was observed a few times. V is TRBV12-3 or TRBV12-4 and J is TRBJ1-5; 7 positions match TRBD1. J lost 7 bases, V lost 2 bases, and 8 bases had no gene match. This CDR3 comprises 15 residues. The CDR3 nucleotides are TGTGCCAGCAGTTTAACGGCGGACAGGAACCAGCCCCAGCATTTT. Its translation is CASSLTADRNQPQHF.

This clonotype was counted a few times. The chain employs TRBV15 and TRBJ2-5; TRBD1 aligns across 8 bases. The CDR3 contains 16 residues. Germline V gene sequence: CDR1 LNHNV, CDR2 YYDKDF (reference sequence). The junction had 11 bases not matched to a gene; V was cut back by 3 bases and J by 5 bases. The CDR3 DNA reads TGTGCCACCAGCAGCCCTAACCGGGACAGGATCGAGACCCAGTACTTC. This gives the protein CATSSPNRDRIETQYF.

The table lists this clonotype with many counts. V usage is TRBV20-1 and J usage is TRBJ2-7; TRBD2 is a possible D gene (5 bases). The CDR3 extends over 14 amino acids. V was trimmed by 5 bases and J by 0 bases, leaving 14 bases between them. Germline lookup yields CDR1 DFQATT and CDR2 SNEGSKA (reference sequence). The CDR3 nucleotides read TGCAGTGCTCCCCGGGGTGGGTACTCCTACGAGCAGTACTTC. Its protein product is CSAPRGGYSYEQYF.

This clonotype was seen only a few times. This chain uses TRBV2 with TRBJ1-5; D is undetermined. The CDR3 runs to 15 residues. V lost 6 bases and J lost 1, with 13 bases in between. Germline CDR1 SNHLY, CDR2 FYNNEI. CDR3 amino acids: CASRLSTVSNQPQHF. The CDR3 DNA reads as TGTGCCAGCAGGTTGAGTACAGTAAGCAATCAGCCCCAGCATTTT.

This clonotype was seen more than once but under ten times. The gene calls are TRBV11-2 and TRBJ2-3; 12 bases fit TRBD2. Germline V lookup: CDR1 SGHAT, CDR2 FQNNGV. With V trimmed by 5 bases and J by 6 bases, 6 bases remained unmatched. This CDR3 is 15 amino acids long. The CDR3: CASSPTGLAGDTQYF. The CDR3 coding sequence is TGTGCCAGCAGCCCGACCGGACTAGCGGGGGATACGCAGTATTTT.

This chain uses TRBV3-1 with TRBJ1-5, with TRBD1 identical over 7 bases. The CDR3 consists of 14 residues. The V segment lost 2 bases and the J segment 6 bases; nucleotides outside the gene matches: 4. Germline V gene data show CDR1 as LGHDT and CDR2 as YNNKEL (reference sequence). Here the CDR3 DNA reads TGTGCCAGCAGCCAAACAGGGGAGGCTCAGCCCCAGCATTTT. Its protein product is CASSQTGEAQPQHF.

This clonotype has just a few counts. The chain couples TRBV6-1 to TRBJ1-1; D is ambiguous. V lost 1 base and J 7 bases, leaving 13 bases between the germline ends. Looked up from germline, CDR1 is MNHNS and CDR2 is SASEGT. The CDR3 is made up of 14 amino acids. The CDR3 region is CASSEGGGIGEAFF. CDR3 DNA: TGTGCCAGCAGTGAAGGGGGTGGGATCGGTGAAGCTTTCTTT.

This chain connects TRBV7-3 to TRBJ2-5; TRBD2 agrees at 9 bases. V was clipped by 5 bases and J by 4 bases; unmatched bases: 8. CDR1 is SGHTA and CDR2 is FQGTGA in the germline V gene. The CDR3 covers 15 residues. In DNA form, the CDR3 reads TGTGCCAGCAGCCTGGGACTAGCCTTCGCAGAGACCCAGTACTTC. It specifies CASSLGLAFAETQYF.

This clonotype was seen many times. The chain links TRBV7-8 to TRBJ1-5; D not resolved. In germline, CDR1 is SGHVS, CDR2 FQNEAQ. The germline V and J ends were trimmed by 5 bases and 4 bases, with 12 bases remaining between them. This CDR3 region has 14 residues. The CDR3, as DNA: TGTGCCAGCAGCCCTAGGTGGCAAAATCAGCCCCAGCATTTT. Translated, it gives CASSPRWQNQPQHF.

This clonotype was recorded a few times. The V and J genes are TRBV4-2 and TRBJ1-4; no clear D. V lost 1 base and J 7 bases, leaving 7 bases between the germline ends. CDR3 length: 13 residues. Germline V gene lookup returns CDR1 LGHNA and CDR2 YNFKEQ. CDR3 in amino acids: CASSQGGFEKLFF. The DNA of the CDR3 is TGTGCCAGCAGCCAAGGGGGTTTTGAAAAACTGTTTTTT.

This clonotype was seen a handful of times. The chain is built from TRBV7-9 and TRBJ1-4; D is unresolved. Trimming took 5 bases from V and 7 from J, leaving 5 bases between them. Germline V gene data show CDR1 as SEHNR and CDR2 as FQNEAQ (reference sequence). The CDR3 covers 11 residues. CDR3 sequence (DNA): TGTGCCAGCAGCACGGGTGAAAAACTGTTTTTT. It yields the protein CASSTGEKLFF.

Here the CDR3 reads CASSLPGGDGYTF. CDR3 sequence (DNA): TGTGCCAGCAGCTTACCAGGGGGCGATGGCTACACCTTC. The chain couples TRBV7-9 to TRBJ1-2; TRBD1 aligns across 8 bases. The V and J ends lost 2 bases and 6 bases, in that order; junction bases with no gene match: 2. Germline values: CDR1 SEHNR, CDR2 FQNEAQ (reference sequence). The CDR3 consists of 13 residues.

The chain employs TRBV5-1 and TRBJ2-7, with D perhaps TRBD1 (7 bases). V lost 4 bases, J lost 2 bases, and 10 bases lay in between. Germline loops: CDR1 SGHRS, CDR2 YFSETQ. The CDR3 spans 13 residues. CDR3 sequence (DNA): TGCGCCAGCAGCGGGGGGACAGCCTACGAGCAGTACTTC. This sequence encodes CASSGGTAYEQYF.

The V gene is TRBV5-1, the J gene TRBJ2-7; D might be TRBD1 or TRBD2, each matching 8 bases. Germline assignment: CDR1 SGHRS and CDR2 YFSETQ. V was trimmed by 4 bases and J by 1 base, leaving 18 bases between them. The CDR3 runs to 16 residues. The CDR3 region is CASSPGGTGDSYEQYF. The CDR3 region has the DNA TGCGCCAGCAGCCCGGGAGGGACAGGAGATTCCTACGAGCAGTACTTC.

This clonotype was picked up many times. V and J are TRBV25-1 and TRBJ2-2; no reliable D call. This CDR3 is built from 15 residues. CDR1 and CDR2 from the germline V gene are MGHDK and SYGVNS. The germline V and J ends were trimmed by 3 bases and 0 bases, with 8 bases remaining between them. Here the CDR3 reads CASSDDVTNTGELFF. The CDR3 DNA follows: TGTGCCAGCAGTGACGATGTGACGAACACCGGGGAGCTGTTTTTT.

There are many counts of this clonotype. This chain uses TRBV7-2 with TRBJ2-2, with no clear D. Per the germline V gene, CDR1 is SGHTA and CDR2 is FQGNSA. The length of the CDR3 is 14 residues. Trimming took off 0 bases at V and 3 bases at J, with 5 bases between the two ends. The CDR3 DNA reads as TGTGCCAGCAGCTTAGCCGTCGACACCGGGGAGCTGTTTTTT. Translated, it gives CASSLAVDTGELFF.

This chain joins TRBV12-3 or TRBV12-4 and TRBJ2-7, with D perhaps TRBD1 (5 bases). The V gene lost 7 bases and the J gene lost 3 bases, with 10 bases spanning the gap. This CDR3 spans 12 amino acids. Here the CDR3 reads CASTPDNYEQYF. CDR3 coding DNA: TGTGCCAGCACCCCGGACAACTACGAGCAGTACTTC.

This clonotype was counted ten times or more. The chain has TRBV15 and TRBJ1-1; D remains ambiguous. V lost 0 bases and J 8 bases, leaving 7 bases between the germline ends. Germline assignment: CDR1 LNHNV and CDR2 YYDKDF (reference sequence). There are 12 residues in the CDR3. CDR3: CATSRDSVEAFF. In DNA form, the CDR3 reads TGTGCCACCAGCAGAGATTCAGTGGAAGCTTTCTTT.

There are a few counts of this clonotype. The V call is TRBV29-1, the J call TRBJ1-2, with 7 bases fitting TRBD1. The CDR3 is 15 amino acids. Per germline, CDR1 SQVTM and CDR2 ANQGSEA. V lost 5 bases and J lost 6; bases outside the gene matches: 15. CDR3 sequence reads: CSVITRPGTDNGYTF. CDR3 nucleotides: TGCAGCGTTATAACTAGACCTGGGACAGACAATGGCTACACCTTC.

The V gene is TRBV9, the J gene TRBJ2-5; D call uncertain. V dropped 0 bases and J dropped 10 bases, with 13 bases sitting between them. Germline V CDR1 and CDR2: SGDLS, YYNGEE. CDR3 length equals 13 residues. This CDR3 reads CASSVDSWIDQYF. CDR3 nucleotide sequence: TGTGCCAGCAGCGTAGATTCTTGGATCGACCAGTACTTC.

The J gene is TRBJ2-7, the V gene TRBV7-9, with D tentatively TRBD1 or TRBD2 (5 bases each). This CDR3 is built from 14 residues. V gave up 6 bases and J gave up 2 bases, with 14 bases separating them. Germline assignment: CDR1 SEHNR and CDR2 FQNEAQ (reference sequence). The CDR3 reads CASSPWDRPYEQYF. In nucleotides, the CDR3 is TGTGCCAGCAGTCCTTGGGACCGACCCTACGAGCAGTACTTC.